A single sample gave rise to the 28 T cell receptor beta chains below, sequenced in a study of blood T cell repertoires in COVID-19. TCRdb's copy holds only in-frame clones and misses some; the assay was immunoSEQ multiplex PCR. The sample consists of around 370,000 clones, under 95% of them appearing once. The source material was peripheral blood. The receptors shown here come from a young woman who had recovered from COVID-19.

The genes are TRBV7-2 and TRBJ2-1; D may be TRBD2 (5 bases). Germline lookup yields CDR1 SGHTA and CDR2 FQGNSA. The CDR3 sequence is 14 residues long. V dropped 3 bases and J dropped 2 bases, with 8 bases sitting between them. The CDR3 DNA is TGTGCCAGCAGCTTCGAGGGCACCTACAATGAGCAGTTCTTC. Its translation: CASSFEGTYNEQFF.

The chain recombines TRBV11-2 with TRBJ1-2; D is possibly TRBD1 (6 bases). This CDR3 contains 15 residues. Deletions cut 4 bases from V and 7 bases from J, with 19 bases between. Germline lookup yields CDR1 SGHAT and CDR2 FQNNGV. The CDR3 nucleotides are TGTGCCAGCAGCTCCCATTGGGGGGGCGAGGCTGGCTACACCTTC. Translation: CASSSHWGGEAGYTF.

The chain combines TRBV2 with TRBJ1-1; D may be TRBD1 (6 bases). The CDR3 has 15 residues. V dropped 6 bases and J dropped 2 bases, with 16 bases sitting between them. CDR1 is SNHLY and CDR2 is FYNNEI in the germline V gene. This CDR3 is CASSSRQDLNTEAFF. The CDR3 bases are TGTGCCAGCAGCTCCCGACAGGACCTAAACACTGAAGCTTTCTTT.

The chain employs TRBV6-1 and TRBJ2-3; TRBD2 matches at 7 bases. The J segment lost 1 base and the V segment lost 4 bases, leaving 8 bases of the junction unmatched. CDR3 length equals 16 residues. Germline values: CDR1 MNHNS, CDR2 SASEGT. The DNA for the CDR3 is TGTGCCAGCAGTGCGGCGGCGGGAGAGGGCACAGATACGCAGTATTTT. It is translated as CASSAAAGEGTDTQYF.

The V call is TRBV11-2, the J call TRBJ2-1; D is unclear. V lost 0 bases and J lost 8, with 5 bases in between. The CDR3 is 12 amino acids. The germline CDR1 and CDR2 sequences are SGHAT and FQNNGV. The CDR3 spells CASSLDVDEQFF. In DNA form, the CDR3 reads TGTGCCAGCAGCTTAGATGTAGATGAGCAGTTCTTC.

J is TRBJ1-3 and V is TRBV10-1; D is unclear. V lost 0 bases, J lost 2 bases, and 8 bases lay in between. CDR1 WNHNN and CDR2 SYGVQD come from the germline V gene (reference sequence). This CDR3 region has 15 residues. The CDR3 reads CASSESTSTGNTIYF. The CDR3 DNA is TGCGCCAGCAGTGAGTCGACATCCACTGGAAACACCATATATTTT.

The genes are TRBV19 and TRBJ1-3, with a possible D match to TRBD1 (6 bases). The V end lost 5 bases, the J end lost 1 base, and 18 bases lay between the germline ends. Germline V gene sequence: CDR1 LNHDA, CDR2 SQIVND (reference sequence). The CDR3 length is 17 residues. CDR3 sequence reads: CASSHGGRPNSGNTIYF. For the CDR3, the DNA is TGTGCCAGTAGTCATGGGGGCAGACCAAATTCTGGAAACACCATATATTTT.

V and J are TRBV5-6 and TRBJ2-7; possibly TRBD1 for D (5 bases). This CDR3 comprises 17 residues. Germline V gives CDR1 SGHDT, CDR2 YYEEEE. The germline V and J ends were trimmed by 3 bases and 3 bases, with 22 bases remaining between them. The CDR3 sequence is CASSSRLMGRQNYEQYV. For the CDR3, the DNA is TGTGCCAGCAGCTCCAGACTGATGGGGCGACAGAACTACGAGCAGTACGTC.

The chain uses TRBV10-3 and TRBJ2-1; D perhaps matches TRBD2 (5 bases). The CDR3 is made up of 16 amino acids. V was pared by 6 bases and J by 2 bases, with 17 bases between. Germline-derived CDR1 and CDR2 are ENHRY and SYGVKD. CDR3 nucleotide sequence: TGTGCCATCAGCTCTCCCAAGCGGCGCCCCTACAATGAGCAGTTCTTC. Protein product: CAISSPKRRPYNEQFF.

This chain links TRBV2 with TRBJ2-5; TRBD1 is a possible D gene (6 bases). The CDR3 has 14 residues. CDR1 SNHLY and CDR2 FYNNEI come from the germline V gene. V lost 6 bases and J lost 1, with 12 bases in between. CDR3 nucleotide sequence: TGTGCCAGCAGCCGAGGGGGTACCCAAGAGACCCAGTACTTC. The encoded protein is CASSRGGTQETQYF. The variable domain in full, completed from reference TRBV2 and TRBJ2-5, reads EPEVTQTPSHQVTQMGQEVILRCVPISNHLYFYWYRQILGQKVEFLVSFYNNEISEKSEIFDDQFSVERPDGSNFTLKIRSTKLEDSAMYFCASSRGGTQETQYFGPGTRLLVL.

The chain joins TRBV18 to TRBJ2-1, with TRBD2 matching over 11 bases. Germline V CDR1 and CDR2: KGHSH, LQKENI. CDR3 size: 15 residues. J gave up 6 bases and V 3 bases, and 4 bases lay outside the gene matches. The CDR3 region is CASSPGLAVRNEQFF. CDR3 nucleotides: TGTGCCAGCTCACCGGGACTAGCGGTCCGCAATGAGCAGTTCTTC.

This sequence joins TRBV6-6 and TRBJ2-7; the D gene is possibly TRBD1 (6 bases). This CDR3 comprises 16 residues. Germline CDR1 MNHNY, CDR2 SVGAGI (reference sequence). V was clipped by 0 bases and J by 6 bases, with 18 bases between them. In DNA form, the CDR3 reads TGTGCCAGCAGTTACTCGGGGCAGGGGAATCGGGTCGAGCAGTACGTC. Amino acid sequence: CASSYSGQGNRVEQYV.

This rearrangement joins TRBV25-1 to TRBJ2-1, with D possibly being TRBD1 (5 bases). Between the trimmed V and J ends, which lost 6 bases and 7 bases, there was a span of 7 bases. This CDR3 is 11 amino acids long. Germline V gene sequence: CDR1 MGHDK, CDR2 SYGVNS. The CDR3 is CASRAGNEQFF. The CDR3 DNA is TGTGCCAGCAGAGCAGGGAATGAGCAGTTCTTC. Together with reference TRBV25-1 and TRBJ2-1, the CDR3 gives the full variable domain: EADIYQTPRYLVIGTGKKITLECSQTMGHDKMYWYQQDPGMELHLIHYSYGVNSTEKGDLSSESTVSRIRTEHFPLTLESARPSHTSQYLCASRAGNEQFFGPGTRLTVL.

CDR3 sequence: CASRKQGPYNEQFF. DNA of the CDR3: TGTGCCAGCAGAAAACAGGGACCCTACAATGAGCAGTTCTTC. The chain recombines TRBV27 with TRBJ2-1, with a possible D match to TRBD1 (6 bases). The CDR3 totals 14 residues. V was trimmed by 6 bases and J by 2 bases, leaving 11 bases between them. Germline lookup yields CDR1 MNHEY and CDR2 SMNVEV (reference sequence).

The chain has TRBV7-9 and TRBJ1-4; 10 bases agree with TRBD1. CDR3 size: 16 residues. Per the germline V gene, CDR1 is SEHNR and CDR2 is FQNEAQ (reference sequence). The V segment lost 1 base and the J segment 6 bases; nucleotides outside the gene matches: 5. The CDR3 nucleotides read TGTGCCAGCAGCTTAGGCCTCGGGACAGGGGATGAAAAACTGTTTTTT. Its protein product is CASSLGLGTGDEKLFF.

This rearrangement joins TRBV9 to TRBJ2-1; 7 bases map to TRBD2. V dropped 3 bases and J dropped 0; count of bases not matched to a gene: 3. The germline gives CDR1 SGDLS, CDR2 YYNGEE. CDR3 length equals 15 residues. CDR3 coding DNA: TGTGCCAGCAGCGACGGGGGGAGCTCCTACAATGAGCAGTTCTTC. It translates to CASSDGGSSYNEQFF.

The chain recombines TRBV11-2 with TRBJ2-7, with 8 bases matching TRBD2. Unmatched junction bases numbered 9, after V lost 2 bases and J lost 0 bases. The CDR3 has 17 amino acids. From germline, CDR1 is SGHAT and CDR2 FQNNGV. The CDR3, as DNA: TGTGCCAGCAGCTTAATAGGGCTAGCGGGTAACTCCTACGAGCAGTACGTC. Amino acid sequence: CASSLIGLAGNSYEQYV.

The rearrangement links TRBV10-2 to TRBJ1-2, with D unclear. From germline, CDR1 is WSHSY and CDR2 SAAADI. CDR3 length: 14 residues. Trimming left V 3 bases short and J 6 bases short, with 14 bases between. The CDR3 loop reads CASSDIIRRDGYTF. The CDR3 DNA reads as TGCGCCAGCAGTGACATTATAAGAAGAGATGGCTACACCTTC.

The chain couples TRBV4-3 to TRBJ2-1, with 8 bases fitting TRBD1. Germline V gene data show CDR1 as LGHNA and CDR2 as YSLEER. V shed 1 base and J 5 bases; nucleotides not matched to a gene: 16. The CDR3 has 19 residues. The CDR3 loop reads CASSQVKLRTGQVDNEQFF. In DNA, the CDR3 is TGCGCCAGCAGCCAAGTCAAGCTTAGAACGGGACAGGTAGACAATGAGCAGTTCTTC.

V and J are TRBV11-2 and TRBJ2-7; D is unresolved. Germline CDR1 SGHAT, CDR2 FQNNGV. Trimming took off 1 base at V and 3 bases at J, with 10 bases between the two ends. The CDR3 extends over 14 amino acids. CDR3 amino acids: CASSLGAEIYEQYV. DNA for the CDR3: TGTGCCAGCAGCTTAGGCGCGGAGATCTACGAGCAGTACGTC.

This chain connects TRBV6-5 to TRBJ1-5; weak D call: TRBD1 (5 bases). The CDR3 loop spans 14 amino acids. V gave up 0 bases and J gave up 5 bases, with 8 bases separating them. Germline V gives CDR1 MNHEY, CDR2 SVGAGI. In DNA form, the CDR3 reads TGTGCCAGCAGTTACTCCAGGGATTATCAGCCCCAGCATTTT. It specifies CASSYSRDYQPQHF.

The chain joins TRBV27 to TRBJ1-1; TRBD1 agrees at 8 bases. Germline V gives CDR1 MNHEY, CDR2 SMNVEV (reference sequence). CDR3 length: 15 residues. V shed 3 bases, J shed 5 bases, and the junction held 8 bases outside the gene matches. CDR3 in amino acids: CASSLSPGGGTEAFF. The CDR3 DNA sequence: TGTGCCAGCAGTTTGTCTCCAGGGGGCGGGACTGAAGCTTTCTTT.

This rearrangement joins TRBV7-2 to TRBJ1-3; D is ambiguous. The CDR3 runs 16 residues. The germline gives CDR1 SGHTA, CDR2 FQGNSA. With 0 bases removed from V and 3 bases from J, the gap between germline ends came to 12 bases. This CDR3 is CASSLAGQAGGNTIYF. CDR3 nucleotides: TGTGCCAGCAGCTTAGCGGGCCAGGCCGGTGGAAACACCATATATTTT. Filled out from reference TRBV7-2 and TRBJ1-3, the complete variable domain reads GAGVSQSPSNKVTEKGKDVELRCDPISGHTALYWYRQSLGQGLEFLIYFQGNSAPDKSGLPSDRFSAERTGGSVSTLTIQRTQQEDSAVYLCASSLAGQAGGNTIYFGEGSWLTVV.

The chain carries TRBV6-1 and TRBJ2-7; D uncertain. Looked up from germline, CDR1 is MNHNS and CDR2 is SASEGT. This CDR3 has 15 residues. V was shortened by 2 bases and J by 3 bases, with 14 bases between the two germline ends. The CDR3 DNA sequence: TGTGCCAGCAGTGAATTTCCGTCGTCGGTCTACGAGCAGTACGTC. The encoded protein is CASSEFPSSVYEQYV.

The chain employs TRBV18 and TRBJ2-2; 9 bases are a match to TRBD2. Germline V lookup: CDR1 KGHSH, CDR2 LQKENI. Trimming removed 4 bases from V and 6 bases from J; junction bases left unmatched: 6. The CDR3 extends over 15 amino acids. CDR3 sequence reads: CASSLQTSGSGELFF. For the CDR3, the DNA is TGTGCCAGCTCACTCCAGACTAGCGGATCCGGGGAGCTGTTTTTT.

This chain uses TRBV6-6 with TRBJ2-1; the match to TRBD2 covers 7 bases. The CDR3 length is 14 residues. With V trimmed by 7 bases and J by 0 bases, 3 bases remained unmatched. The germline V gene encodes CDR1 MNHNY and CDR2 SVGAGI (reference sequence). The CDR3 here is CASTSGSSYNEQFF. The CDR3 coding sequence is TGTGCCAGCACTAGCGGAAGCTCCTACAATGAGCAGTTCTTC.

This clone showed up just once. The J gene is TRBJ1-6, the V gene TRBV18; a weak D match, TRBD1 (6 bases). The CDR3 extends over 13 amino acids. In germline, CDR1 is KGHSH, CDR2 LQKENI. Trimming stripped 4 bases from V and 7 bases from J, with 8 bases between. The CDR3 DNA reads as TGTGCCAGCTCACTCGGACAGAATTCACCCCTCCACTTT. Encoded protein: CASSLGQNSPLHF.

The genes are TRBV27 and TRBJ1-4; D perhaps matches TRBD1 (6 bases). The CDR3 extends over 16 amino acids. Trimming cost V 4 bases and J 5 bases, with 17 bases left between them. The V gene's germline CDR1 is MNHEY and CDR2 SMNVEV (reference sequence). CDR3 protein: CASSYRQGLANEKLFF. For the CDR3, the DNA is TGTGCCAGCAGTTACCGTCAGGGGCTGGCCAATGAAAAACTGTTTTTT. Filled out from reference TRBV27 and TRBJ1-4, the complete variable domain reads EAQVTQNPRYLITVTGKKLTVTCSQNMNHEYMSWYRQDPGLGLRQIYYSMNVEVTDKGDVPEGYKVSRKEKRNFPLILESPSPNQTSLYFCASSYRQGLANEKLFFGSGTQLSVL.